A selection of T cell receptor beta chains follows, all from one sample in a study of cytomegalovirus exposure and HLA in healthy donors. TCRdb's copy holds only in-frame clones and misses some; the assay was immunoSEQ multiplex PCR. Of roughly 150,000 clones in the sample, 85% are singletons; the top ten hold 1%. Sequencing was carried out using PBMCs. Receptors were obtained from a boy aged 2 to 10 in good health and CMV-seronegative. The CDR3 runs from the conserved cysteine through the conserved F or W. A D gene is named only where the DNA matches it firmly. Size tells how often a clone was seen (once, few, many) or the class of an expanded clone, and some rows leave it out.

V: TRBV27; D: NA; length: 15; J: TRBJ2-7; size: NA; CDR3: CASSLFTGGSYEQYF; DNA: TGTGCCAGCAGTTTATTTACCGGCGGCTCCTACGAGCAGTACTTC
V: TRBV10-3; D: TRBD2; length: 16; J: TRBJ2-2; size: NA; CDR3: CASSLGLAGGPGELFF; DNA: TGTGCCAGCAGTTTGGGACTAGCGGGAGGGCCCGGGGAGCTGTTTTTT
V: TRBV5-1; D: TRBD2; length: 15; J: TRBJ2-5; size: NA; CDR3: CASGSGRGEQETQYF; DNA: TGCGCCAGCGGATCGGGGCGGGGGGAACAAGAGACCCAGTACTTC
V: TRBV7-9; D: TRBD1; length: 14; J: TRBJ1-1; size: NA; CDR3: CASSSRQGGTEAFF; DNA: TGTGCCAGCAGCTCCCGACAGGGGGGTACTGAAGCTTTCTTT
V: TRBV11-2; D: NA; length: 15; J: TRBJ2-1; size: NA; CDR3: CASSLDRISYNEQFF; DNA: TGTGCCAGCAGCCTGGACAGAATCTCCTACAATGAGCAGTTCTTC
V: TRBV7-9; D: TRBD1; length: 15; J: TRBJ1-5; size: once; CDR3: CASSHGQGIYQPQHF; DNA: TGTGCCAGCAGCCATGGACAGGGGATATATCAGCCCCAGCATTTT
V: TRBV5-1; D: NA; length: 13; J: TRBJ1-1; size: NA; CDR3: CASSLVANTEAFF; DNA: TGCGCCAGCAGCTTGGTGGCCAACACTGAAGCTTTCTTT
V: TRBV10-1; D: TRBD2; length: 13; J: TRBJ2-3; size: once; CDR3: CASMRGRTDTQYF; DNA: TGCGCCAGCATGCGGGGGAGAACAGATACGCAGTATTTT
V: TRBV6-5; D: NA; length: 14; J: TRBJ2-1; size: once; CDR3: CASSSRSFYNEQFF; DNA: TGTGCCAGCAGTTCACGGTCATTCTACAATGAGCAGTTCTTC
V: TRBV18; D: NA; length: 15; J: TRBJ2-1; size: NA; CDR3: CASSPAAAYDNEQFF; DNA: TGTGCCAGCTCACCAGCAGCGGCTTATGACAATGAGCAGTTCTTC
V: TRBV5-1; D: TRBD2; length: 13; J: TRBJ2-3; size: few; CDR3: CASSLVGGDTQYF; DNA: TGCGCCAGCAGCTTGGTGGGGGGGGATACGCAGTATTTT
V: TRBV6-1; D: NA; length: 15; J: TRBJ2-3; size: NA; CDR3: CASSEAGGDTDTQYF; DNA: TGTGCCAGCAGTGAAGCAGGGGGGGACACAGATACGCAGTATTTT
V: TRBV2; D: NA; length: 12; J: TRBJ1-2; size: NA; CDR3: CASRDRSYGYTF; DNA: TGTGCCAGCAGGGACAGATCCTATGGCTACACCTTC
V: TRBV6-5; D: NA; length: 13; J: TRBJ2-3; size: once; CDR3: CASSYSTRDTQYF; DNA: TGTGCCAGCAGTTACTCAACTAGGGATACGCAGTATTTT
V: TRBV2; D: NA; length: 14; J: TRBJ1-5; size: NA; CDR3: CASSGGGGGQPQHF; DNA: TGTGCCAGCAGTGGGGGTGGGGGAGGGCAGCCCCAGCATTTT
V: TRBV11-3; D: TRBD1; length: 16; J: TRBJ2-3; size: NA; CDR3: CASSPPGGACTDTQYF; DNA: TGTGCCAGCAGCCCACCAGGGGGCGCGTGCACAGATACGCAGTATTTT
V: TRBV5-4; D: NA; length: 14; J: TRBJ1-2; size: NA; CDR3: CASSLPGEGYGYTF; DNA: TGTGCCAGCAGCTTGCCAGGGGAGGGCTATGGCTACACCTTC
V: TRBV30; D: NA; length: 13; J: TRBJ1-4; size: once; CDR3: CAWSGEEGGKLFF; DNA: TGTGCCTGGAGTGGGGAGGAAGGAGGAAAACTGTTTTTT
V: TRBV11-2; D: NA; length: 12; J: TRBJ2-5; size: once; CDR3: CASSFSGETQYF; DNA: TGTGCCAGCAGCTTCAGCGGCGAGACCCAGTACTTC
V: TRBV6-6; D: NA; length: 15; J: TRBJ2-2; size: NA; CDR3: CASSTSPLRTGELFF; DNA: TGTGCCAGCAGCACCTCACCGTTGAGGACCGGGGAGCTGTTTTTT
V: TRBV18; D: TRBD1; length: 15; J: TRBJ1-6; size: NA; CDR3: CASSILRDSDSPLHF; DNA: TGTGCCAGCTCAATTCTAAGGGACAGCGATTCACCCCTCCACTTT
V: TRBV30; D: NA; length: 14; J: TRBJ1-1; size: NA; CDR3: CAWSVGTGGTEAFF; DNA: TGTGCCTGGAGTGTAGGTACCGGGGGCACTGAAGCTTTCTTT
V: TRBV15; D: NA; length: 14; J: TRBJ2-2; size: NA; CDR3: CATSRVGVTGELFF; DNA: TGTGCCACCAGCAGAGTCGGAGTGACCGGGGAGCTGTTTTTT
V: TRBV5-1; D: TRBD1; length: 16; J: TRBJ2-2; size: NA; CDR3: CASSRGQGAWTGELFF; DNA: TGCGCCAGCAGTCGAGGACAGGGGGCGTGGACCGGGGAGCTGTTTTTT
V: TRBV2; D: NA; length: 13; J: TRBJ1-1; size: NA; CDR3: CASSVGGNTEAFF; DNA: TGTGCCAGCAGTGTCGGAGGGAACACTGAAGCTTTCTTT
V: TRBV7-9; D: NA; length: 14; J: TRBJ1-1; size: NA; CDR3: CASSLGARNTEAFF; DNA: TGTGCCAGCAGCTTGGGGGCAAGGAACACTGAAGCTTTCTTT
V: TRBV28; D: NA; length: 14; J: TRBJ2-7; size: NA; CDR3: CASSPPGGAYEQYF; DNA: TGTGCCAGCAGTCCCCCGGGCGGGGCCTACGAGCAGTACTTC
V: TRBV30; D: NA; length: 14; J: TRBJ2-2; size: NA; CDR3: CAWSVGGIIGELFF; DNA: TGTGCCTGGAGTGTAGGAGGAATTATCGGGGAGCTGTTTTTT
V: TRBV30; D: NA; length: 11; J: TRBJ1-2; size: NA; CDR3: CAWSSGIGYTF; DNA: TGTGCCTGGAGTAGCGGCATCGGCTACACCTTC
V: TRBV9; D: TRBD2; length: 18; J: TRBJ2-3; size: NA; CDR3: CASSVTSGRVESTDTQYF; DNA: TGTGCCAGCAGCGTAACCAGCGGGAGAGTAGAGAGCACAGATACGCAGTATTTT
V: TRBV7-9; D: NA; length: 15; J: TRBJ2-7; size: NA; CDR3: CATDIPGAGSYEQYF; DNA: TGTGCCACCGACATTCCTGGGGCAGGTTCCTACGAGCAGTACTTC
V: TRBV14; D: NA; length: 13; J: TRBJ2-2; size: NA; CDR3: CASSQGGPGELFF; DNA: TGTGCCAGCAGCCAAGGGGGGCCCGGGGAGCTGTTTTTT
V: TRBV9; D: TRBD1; length: 16; J: TRBJ2-2; size: NA; CDR3: CASSVAGTENTGELFF; DNA: TGTGCCAGCAGCGTCGCCGGGACAGAGAACACCGGGGAGCTGTTTTTT
V: TRBV5-1; D: TRBD1; length: 14; J: TRBJ2-7; size: NA; CDR3: CASSLQGASGEQYF; DNA: TGCGCCAGCAGCTTGCAGGGGGCGTCCGGCGAGCAGTACTTC
V: TRBV7-2; D: TRBD1; length: 14; J: TRBJ1-1; size: NA; CDR3: CASSGDSAYTEAFF; DNA: TGTGCCAGCAGCGGGGACAGCGCATATACTGAAGCTTTCTTT
V: TRBV6-5; D: NA; length: 13; J: TRBJ1-1; size: NA; CDR3: CASRTLQRNRAFF; DNA: TGTGCCAGCAGAACCCTTCAGAGGAATCGTGCTTTCTTT